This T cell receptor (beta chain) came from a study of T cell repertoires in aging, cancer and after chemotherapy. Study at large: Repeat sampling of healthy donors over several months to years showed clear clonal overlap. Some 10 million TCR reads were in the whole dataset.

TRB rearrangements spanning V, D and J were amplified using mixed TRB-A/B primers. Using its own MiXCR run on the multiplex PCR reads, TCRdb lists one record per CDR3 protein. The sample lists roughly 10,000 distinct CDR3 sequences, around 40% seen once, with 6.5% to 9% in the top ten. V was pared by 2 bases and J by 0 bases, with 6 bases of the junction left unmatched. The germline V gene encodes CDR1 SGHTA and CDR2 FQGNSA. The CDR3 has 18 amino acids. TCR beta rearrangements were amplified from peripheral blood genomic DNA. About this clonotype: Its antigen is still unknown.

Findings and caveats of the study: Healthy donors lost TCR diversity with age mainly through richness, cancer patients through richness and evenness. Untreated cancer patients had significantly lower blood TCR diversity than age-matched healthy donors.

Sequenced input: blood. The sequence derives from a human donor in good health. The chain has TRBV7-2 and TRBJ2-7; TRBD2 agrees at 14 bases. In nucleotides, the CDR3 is TGTGCCAGCAGCTTACGGGGACTAGCGGGAGCTCGCTCCTACGAGCAGTACTTC. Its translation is CASSLRGLAGARSYEQYF.